This note documents a single T cell receptor (beta chain) sequence. Its target is unknown. CDR1 and CDR2 (germline): SGHAT, FQNNGV. CDR3 length: 14 amino acids. The V and J ends lost 5 bases and 5 bases respectively, with 16 bases between them. The sample originates from a study of T cell responses to AZD1222 COVID-19 vaccine. Study results and caveats: Nearly half of spike-specific TCRs reportedly target variant regions that are unmutated in the B.1.351 and B.1.1.7 variants. Mapped onto spike, vaccine-associated CD4 TCRs spanned it and were dominant at 160-218 and 743-854. Donors were chiefly white British, with a greater number of females, and clonal diversity was perhaps underestimated. There were repertoire samples only from the period after the peak T cell response.

Sequencing used immunoSEQ multiplex PCR; TCRdb keeps in-frame clones, though not all of them. The sample yields 110,000 or so clones, 80% to 90% seen once. The sequence derives from an adult in good health. The chain uses TRBV11-2 and TRBJ2-7, with D possibly being TRBD1 (6 bases). The material was peripheral blood, obtained on day 0 of AZD1222 vaccination. The CDR3 is CASSPNRAWDEQYF. The CDR3 DNA reads TGTGCCAGCAGCCCAAACAGGGCATGGGACGAGCAGTACTTC. Full variable domain (outside the CDR3, taken from reference TRBV11-2 and TRBJ2-7): EAGVAQSPRYKIIEKRQSVAFWCNPISGHATLYWYQQILGQGPKLLIQFQNNGVVDDSQLPKDRFSAERLKGVDSTLKIQPAKLEDSAVYLCASSPNRAWDEQYFGPGTRLTVT.